This TCR beta chain was profiled in a study of T cell responses to AZD1222 COVID-19 vaccine. The protocol was immunoSEQ multiplex PCR, while the TCRdb copy is restricted to in-frame clones and leaves out a portion. The sample holds about 110,000 clones, about 90% seen once. The CDR3 loop spans 14 amino acids. The ends were cut back, 1 base at V and 3 bases at J, with 10 bases in the middle. Germline CDR1 LNHNV, CDR2 YYDKDF (reference sequence). Sequenced here: peripheral blood, sampled on day 0 of AZD1222 vaccination. This receptor was identified in an adult in good health. V gene TRBV15 combines with J gene TRBJ2-7, with a possible D match to TRBD2 (5 bases). The CDR3 loop is CATSRGGLIYEQYF. CDR3 in DNA: TGTGCCACCAGCAGAGGAGGACTGATCTACGAGCAGTACTTC.